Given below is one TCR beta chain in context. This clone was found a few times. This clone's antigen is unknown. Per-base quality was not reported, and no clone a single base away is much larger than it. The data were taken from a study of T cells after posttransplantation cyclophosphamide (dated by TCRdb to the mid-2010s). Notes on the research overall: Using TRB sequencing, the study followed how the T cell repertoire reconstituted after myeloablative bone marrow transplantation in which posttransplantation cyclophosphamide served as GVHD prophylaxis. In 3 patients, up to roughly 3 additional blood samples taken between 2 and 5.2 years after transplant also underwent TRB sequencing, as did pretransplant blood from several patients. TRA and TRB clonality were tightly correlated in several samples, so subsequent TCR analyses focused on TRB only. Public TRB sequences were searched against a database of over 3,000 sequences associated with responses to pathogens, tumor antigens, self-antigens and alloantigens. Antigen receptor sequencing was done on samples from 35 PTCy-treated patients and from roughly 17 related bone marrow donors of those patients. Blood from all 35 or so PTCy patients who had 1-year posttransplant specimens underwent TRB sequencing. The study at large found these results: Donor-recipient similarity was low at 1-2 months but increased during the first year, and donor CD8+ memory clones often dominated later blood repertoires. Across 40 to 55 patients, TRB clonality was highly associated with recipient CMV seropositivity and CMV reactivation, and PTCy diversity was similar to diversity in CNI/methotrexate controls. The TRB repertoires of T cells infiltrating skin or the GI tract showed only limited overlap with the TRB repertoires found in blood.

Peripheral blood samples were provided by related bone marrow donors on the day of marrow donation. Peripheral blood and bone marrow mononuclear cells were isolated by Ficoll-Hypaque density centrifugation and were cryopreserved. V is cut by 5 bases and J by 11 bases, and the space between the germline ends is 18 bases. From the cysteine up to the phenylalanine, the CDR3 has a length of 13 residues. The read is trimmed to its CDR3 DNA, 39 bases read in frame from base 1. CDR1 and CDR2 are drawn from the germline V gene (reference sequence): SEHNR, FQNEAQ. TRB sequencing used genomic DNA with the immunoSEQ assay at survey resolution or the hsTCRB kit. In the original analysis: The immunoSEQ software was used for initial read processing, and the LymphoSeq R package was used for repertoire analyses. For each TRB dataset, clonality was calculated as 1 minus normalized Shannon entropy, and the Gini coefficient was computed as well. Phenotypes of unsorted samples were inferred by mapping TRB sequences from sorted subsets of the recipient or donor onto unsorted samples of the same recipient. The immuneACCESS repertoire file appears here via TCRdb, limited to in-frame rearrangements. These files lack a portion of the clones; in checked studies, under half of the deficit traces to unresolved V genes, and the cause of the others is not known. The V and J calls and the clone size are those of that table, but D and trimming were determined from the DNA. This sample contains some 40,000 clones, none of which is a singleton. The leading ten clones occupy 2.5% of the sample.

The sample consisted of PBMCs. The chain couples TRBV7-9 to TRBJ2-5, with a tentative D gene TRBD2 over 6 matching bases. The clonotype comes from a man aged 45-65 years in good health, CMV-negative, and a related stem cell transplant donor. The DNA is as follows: TGTGCCAGCAGCACTGCAGGGTTCCGGGAGCAGTACTTC. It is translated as CASSTAGFREQYF. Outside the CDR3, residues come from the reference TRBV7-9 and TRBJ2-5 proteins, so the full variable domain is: DTGVSQNPRHKITKRGQNVTFRCDPISEHNRLYWYRQTLGQGPEFLTYFQNEAQLEKSRLLSDRFSAERPKGSFSTLEIQRTEQGDSAMYLCASSTAGFREQYFGPGTRLLVL.